The 23 T cell receptor beta chains given below trace back to one sample, sequenced in a study of tumor and adjacent non-tumor tissue in lung cancer. RNA was extracted from bulk tissue without any cell sorting. More than 3 cm separated this lung sample from the edge of the tumor. TCRbeta libraries were built with three rounds of nested PCR, modified from ARM-PCR. A single record per CDR3 protein comes from TCRdb applying MiXCR to the multiplex PCR reads. In the table there are about 110,000 distinct CDR3 sequences, 60% to 65% of which are singletons. The sequencing sample was made of distant non-tumor lung tissue. These TCRs come from a man aged 55 to 70 with non-small cell lung cancer.

The chain carries TRBV11-1 and TRBJ2-3; no clear D. In germline, CDR1 is SGHAT, CDR2 FQDESV (reference sequence). The CDR3 extends over 16 amino acids. With 1 base removed from V and 3 bases from J, the gap between germline ends came to 14 bases. The CDR3 region is CASSLDTAGETDTQYF. CDR3 sequence (DNA): TGTGCCAGCAGCTTAGATACGGCTGGAGAAACAGATACGCAGTATTTT.

This clonotype was observed a few times. Written as DNA, the CDR3 is TGTGCCAGTAAAGACTGGGGGGCCTACACCGGGGAGCTGTTTTTT. Amino acids: CASKDWGAYTGELFF. The chain uses TRBV19 and TRBJ2-2; D tentatively reads TRBD1 or TRBD2 (6 bases each). The V end lost 7 bases, the J end lost 3 bases, and 15 bases lay between the germline ends. The germline gives CDR1 LNHDA, CDR2 SQIVND (reference sequence). The CDR3 is made up of 15 amino acids.

Regarding this clonotype: A much bigger clone sits one base away, suggesting this may be a read error. The chain combines TRBV6-2 or TRBV6-3 with TRBJ2-7; no firm D call. CDR3 length: 11 amino acids. The germline V gene encodes CDR1 MNHEY and CDR2 SVGEGT. CDR3 nucleotides: TGTGCCAGCACCCTAGGATACGAGCACTACTTC. Translated: CASTLGYEHYF.

Worth noting for this clonotype: This may arise from a read error, as a much more abundant clone is one base away. The rearrangement joins TRBV6-5 to TRBJ2-7, with 7 bases fitting TRBD1. Germline lookup yields CDR1 MNHEY and CDR2 SVGAGI. The CDR3 runs to 14 residues. Trimming removed 3 bases from V and 5 bases from J; junction bases left unmatched: 7. CDR3: CASSYHRGVHEQYF. In nucleotides, the CDR3 is TGTGCCAGCAGTTATCACAGGGGAGTCCACGAGCAGTACTTC.

This clonotype was observed many times. V usage is TRBV12-3 or TRBV12-4 and J usage is TRBJ1-5; D remains unclear. Between the trimmed V and J ends, which lost 5 bases and 0 bases, there was a span of 5 bases. The CDR3 loop spans 13 amino acids. CDR3 sequence: CASSSNSNQPQHF. The CDR3, as DNA: TGTGCCAGCAGTAGTAATAGCAATCAGCCCCAGCATTTT.

This clonotype was observed a few times. As the CDR3 is not closed by the conserved phenylalanine or tryptophan, this likely results from a read error. CDR3 loop: CASSKGRGSDTQYL. The CDR3 DNA reads as TGTGCCAGCAGCAAGGGACGGGGTTCAGATACGCAGTATCTT. This rearrangement joins TRBV11-2 to TRBJ2-3, with D possibly being TRBD1 or TRBD2 (5 bases each). V lost 5 bases, J lost 4 bases, and 13 bases lay in between. The CDR3 extends over 14 amino acids. Germline V lookup: CDR1 SGHAT, CDR2 FQNNGV.

Note on this clonotype: This may arise from a read error, as a much more abundant clone is one base away. The genes are TRBV12-5 and TRBJ2-1, with 8 bases matching TRBD2. The J segment lost 0 bases and the V segment lost 2 bases, leaving 9 bases of the junction unmatched. Germline V CDR1 and CDR2: LGHNT, FRNRAP. The CDR3 has 18 residues. CDR3 DNA: TGTGCTAGTGGTTTGCCCTCCTCTAGCGGGCCCTCCTACAATGAGCAGTTCTTC. Its translation is CASGLPSSSGPSYNEQFF.

Points on this clonotype: A much larger clone lies a single base off, so this may be a read error. This chain connects TRBV11-2 to TRBJ2-7; D ambiguous. Germline CDR1 is SGHAT and CDR2 is FQNNGV. The CDR3 totals 16 residues. Here the CDR3 reads CVSSSPRGIFSYEQYF. The CDR3 region has the DNA TGTGTCAGCAGCTCCCCCCGTGGGATCTTCTCCTACGAGCAGTACTTC.

Concerning this clonotype: A read error is possible here, since a much larger clone lies one base away. The CDR3 nucleotides are TGTGCCAGCATCCCCCGACGGAGCTCCTATAATTCACCCCTCCACTTT. It specifies CASIPRRSSYNSPLHF. The chain is built from TRBV6-2 or TRBV6-3 and TRBJ1-6; D ambiguous. The CDR3 is 16 residues long. Germline V gene sequence: CDR1 MNHEY, CDR2 SVGEGT. V lost 7 bases and J lost 0, with 13 bases in between.

Remarks on this clonotype: A read error may account for a junction end that differs from germline. CDR3 nucleotides: TGTGCCAGCAGTTTGGGACCAAACAATTCACCCCTCCAGTTT. Translated: CASSLGPNNSPLQF. The chain uses TRBV5-5 and TRBJ1-6; D is perhaps TRBD1 (5 bases). Germline assignment: CDR1 SGHKS and CDR2 YYEKEE (reference sequence). The CDR3 contains 14 residues. Full variable domain (outside the CDR3, taken from reference TRBV5-5 and TRBJ1-6): DAGVTQSPTHLIKTRGQQVTLRCSPISGHKSVSWYQQVLGQGPQFIFQYYEKEERGRGNFPDRFSARQFPNYSSELNVNALLLGDSALYLCASSLGPNNSPLQFGNGTRLTVT.

In this sample, this clonotype turned up many times. V gene TRBV5-1 combines with J gene TRBJ1-1, with 12 nucleotides matching TRBD1. The germline gives CDR1 SGHRS, CDR2 YFSETQ. The V gene end was trimmed by 4 bases and the J gene end by 13 bases; junction bases not matched to a gene: 11. The CDR3 loop spans 14 amino acids. CDR3 region: CASSAGTGGIGNFF. In DNA, the CDR3 is TGCGCCAGCAGCGCCGGGACAGGGGGCATCGGAAATTTCTTT.

As for this clonotype: This could be a read error, since a much larger clone is one nucleotide away. No conserved phenylalanine or tryptophan ends this CDR3, so it is likely a read error. This sequence joins TRBV5-6 and TRBJ2-7; D is undetermined. V was cut by 1 base and J by 0 bases, with 11 bases left in between. There are 15 residues in the CDR3. Germline CDR1 reads SGHDT; CDR2 reads YYEEEE. The CDR3 sequence: CASSLFRSYSYEQYL. Written as DNA, the CDR3 is TGTGCCAGCAGCTTGTTTAGGTCCTACTCCTACGAGCAGTACCTC.

Only one count was recorded for this clonotype. V usage is TRBV20-1 and J usage is TRBJ2-7; D might be TRBD1 or TRBD2, each matching 5 bases. The ends were cut back, 7 bases at V and 4 bases at J, with 17 bases in the middle. Germline assignment: CDR1 DFQATT and CDR2 SNEGSKA (reference sequence). The CDR3 is made up of 13 amino acids. DNA of the CDR3: TGCAGTGTCTGGCTGGTGGGGGAGTACGAGCAGTACTTC. Its protein product is CSVWLVGEYEQYF.

At least ten counts were recorded for this clonotype. The CDR3 loop is CASTDRPSTGELFF. For the CDR3, the DNA is TGTGCCAGCACGGACAGGCCTTCTACCGGGGAGCTGTTTTTT. This rearrangement joins TRBV6-2 or TRBV6-3 to TRBJ2-2, with 7 positions matching TRBD1. Per germline, CDR1 MNHEY and CDR2 SVGEGT. CDR3 length: 14 residues. V gave up 7 bases and J gave up 5 bases; unmatched junction bases: 7.

The CDR3 is CSVALGFGYTF. In DNA, the CDR3 is TGCAGCGTTGCGTTAGGGTTTGGCTACACCTTC. The V call is TRBV29-1, the J call TRBJ1-2; no reliable D call. The CDR3 totals 11 residues. Germline loops: CDR1 SQVTM, CDR2 ANQGSEA. Trimming took off 4 bases at V and 7 bases at J, with 10 bases between the two ends.

There are many counts of this clonotype. The chain joins TRBV6-2 or TRBV6-3 to TRBJ2-7, with D perhaps matching TRBD2 (5 bases). This CDR3 comprises 12 residues. Germline lookup yields CDR1 MNHEY and CDR2 SVGEGT. V gave up 7 bases and J gave up 0 bases, with 7 bases separating them. The CDR3 is CASTRGSYEQYF. CDR3 in DNA: TGTGCCAGCACCCGGGGCTCCTACGAGCAGTACTTC.

This clonotype was seen many times. V gene TRBV30 combines with J gene TRBJ2-5; no reliable D call. Between the trimmed V and J ends, which lost 0 bases and 4 bases, there was a span of 15 bases. The V gene's germline CDR1 is GTSNPN and CDR2 SVGIG (reference sequence). CDR3 length equals 15 residues. This CDR3 is CAWSVTAAIGETQYF. The CDR3 bases are TGTGCCTGGAGTGTAACTGCGGCGATTGGAGAGACCCAGTACTTC.

Comment on this clonotype: A read error is possible here, since a much larger clone lies one base away. The chain recombines TRBV6-2 or TRBV6-3 with TRBJ1-2; a possible D gene is TRBD1 (5 bases). The CDR3 runs 15 residues. CDR1 and CDR2 from the germline V gene are MNHEY and SVGEGT. The CDR3 reads CAGSLRDPGTYGYTF. The CDR3 DNA sequence: TGTGCCGGCAGCCTCCGGGACCCCGGGACCTATGGCTACACCTTC.

With regard to this clonotype: One base away lies a much larger clone, so this may be a sequencing read error. The chain links TRBV28 to TRBJ2-7; 10 bases line up with TRBD2. There are 16 residues in the CDR3. The germline CDR1 and CDR2 sequences are MDHEN and SYDVKM. Germline trimming cut 2 bases from V and 3 bases from J; bases unmatched to any gene: 7. The CDR3 coding sequence is TGTGCCAGCAGTTTAGGATCTAGCGGGAGTCACTACGAGCAGTACTTC. As protein: CASSLGSSGSHYEQYF. Filled out from reference TRBV28 and TRBJ2-7, the complete variable domain reads DVKVTQSSRYLVKRTGEKVFLECVQDMDHENMFWYRQDPGLGLRLIYFSYDVKMKEKGDIPEGYSVSREKKERFSLILESASTNQTSMYLCASSLGSSGSHYEQYFGPGTRLTVT.

This clonotype was found a few times. The V gene is TRBV7-3, the J gene TRBJ2-3, with D perhaps matching TRBD1 (6 bases). Germline V gene lookup returns CDR1 SGHTA and CDR2 FQGTGA. Between the trimmed V and J ends, which lost 2 bases and 5 bases, there was a span of 17 bases. The CDR3 has 16 residues. The CDR3 coding sequence is TGTGCCAGCAGCTTAGGGCAGGGGTTAAATGTAGATACGCAGTATTTT. This translates into CASSLGQGLNVDTQYF.

This rearrangement joins TRBV6-2 or TRBV6-3 to TRBJ2-3; a weak D match, TRBD2 (5 bases). V lost 5 bases, J lost 9 bases, and 18 bases lay in between. The CDR3 is 14 residues long. The germline V gene has CDR1 MNHEY and CDR2 SVGEGT. The CDR3 bases are TGTGCCAGCAGTGAGCCCTCCCGGAGGACCACGCAGTATTTT. It codes for CASSEPSRRTTQYF.

Notes on this clonotype: One end of the junction is discordant with germline, which a read error may explain. J is TRBJ2-1 and V is TRBV6-2 or TRBV6-3; D perhaps matches TRBD2 (6 bases). This CDR3 has 14 residues. Germline values: CDR1 MNHEY, CDR2 SVGEGT. The CDR3 reads CASSSTSRTNEQFF. Written as DNA, the CDR3 is TGTGCTAGCAGTTCCACTAGCCGGACCAACGAGCAGTTCTTC.

About this clonotype: At one end the junction does not follow the germline gene, possibly because of a read error. This rearrangement joins TRBV4-3 to TRBJ2-3; D is tentatively TRBD1 or TRBD2 (5 bases each). CDR1 is LGHNA, CDR2 YSLEER, per germline. The CDR3 has 16 amino acids. DNA of the CDR3: TGCGCCTGCAGCCAAGGTGCGCAGGGAGTGATAGATACGCAGTATTTT. Protein product: CACSQGAQGVIDTQYF.